This T cell receptor (beta chain) was captured by sequencing in a study of control samples from healthy donors and cancer patients. Sequencing was performed with immunoSEQ multiplex PCR; in TCRdb, only in-frame clones are kept and a portion is missing. The sample yields fewer than 200,000 clones, about 86% seen once. CDR3 size: 16 residues. The germline CDR1 and CDR2 sequences are LNHDA and SQIVND (reference sequence). The V end lost 3 bases, the J end lost 0 bases, and 11 bases lay between the germline ends. The receptor was isolated from a woman in her twenties or thirties in good health. This chain connects TRBV19 to TRBJ1-4, with D perhaps TRBD1 (6 bases). Specimen: blood. For the CDR3, the DNA is TGTGCCAGTAGTATGCTACGACAGGCAACTAATGAAAAACTGTTTTTT. Protein product: CASSMLRQATNEKLFF.